This T cell receptor (beta chain) came from a study of T cell responses to AZD1222 COVID-19 vaccine. Assay: immunoSEQ multiplex PCR; the TCRdb copy retains only in-frame clones and omits some. Among 25,000 to 30,000 clones listed, approximately 92% were seen once. Trimming cost V 4 bases and J 4 bases, with 12 bases left between them. This CDR3 is 14 amino acids long. From germline, CDR1 is LGHNA and CDR2 YSLEER. Study results and limitations: Repertoires in all cases were sampled only once the peak T cell response had passed.

As to this clone: Its target is unknown.

V and J are TRBV4-3 and TRBJ2-3; maybe TRBD2 (5 bases). This TCR was sampled from an adult who received the AZD1222 COVID-19 vaccine. Sequences were derived from peripheral blood, sampled 28 days after the second AZD1222 dose. The CDR3 coding sequence is TGCGCCAGCAGCCCTGGGAGAGCGGCAGATACGCAGTATTTT. Translating gives CASSPGRAADTQYF.